This T cell receptor (beta chain) was identified in a study of neurological immune-mediated disorders. The authors produced cDNA by 5'RACE using 10-nucleotide random UMIs. TCRdb used MiXCR to reprocess the 5' RACE reads, holding one entry per CDR3 protein. The profile shows 55,000 to 75,000 distinct CDR3 sequences, around 2.3% of them singletons. This clonotype was observed at least ten times. The antigen is unknown. Findings of the study overall: There was no association between the multiple sclerosis repertoire cluster and any clinical or MRI feature.

Per germline, CDR1 SGHAT and CDR2 FQNNGV. Between the trimmed V and J ends, which lost 7 bases and 4 bases, there was a span of 11 bases. The CDR3 contains 13 residues. Sequenced input: PBMCs. The V gene is TRBV11-2, the J gene TRBJ1-3; unclear D gene. The source of this sequence is a man aged 50 to 59 with multiple sclerosis. CDR3 in amino acids: CASTVSGGNTIYF. The CDR3 nucleotides read TGTGCCAGCACCGTTTCGGGAGGAAACACCATATATTTT.